One and the same sample provided the 27 T cell receptor beta chains below, sequenced in a study of control samples from healthy donors and cancer patients. Clones were sequenced by immunoSEQ multiplex PCR, and TCRdb holds only the in-frame ones, with some missing. The repertoire holds about 120,000 clones, with around nine tenths as singletons. Sequencing was carried out using blood. The receptor set was obtained from a young man in good health.

The V call is TRBV6-1, the J call TRBJ1-5, with D uncertain. Trimming shortened V by 3 bases and J by 4 bases, and 7 bases separated the two germline ends. The CDR3 covers 13 residues. Germline lookup yields CDR1 MNHNS and CDR2 SASEGT. This CDR3 reads CASSDQPNQPQHF. The CDR3 DNA follows: TGTGCCAGCAGTGACCAGCCTAATCAGCCCCAGCATTTT.

The chain is built from TRBV4-2 and TRBJ1-2, with D maybe TRBD1 (6 bases). Trimming stripped 5 bases from V and 8 bases from J, with 21 bases between. The CDR3 covers 15 residues. Germline lookup yields CDR1 LGHNA and CDR2 YNFKEQ. CDR3 nucleotides: TGTGCCAGCAGCTCCCAAGGGGGGGGGAACGAGGGCTACACCTTC. This codes for CASSSQGGGNEGYTF.

The chain couples TRBV12-3 or TRBV12-4 to TRBJ2-1; 8 bases are a match to TRBD1. With 3 bases clipped from V and 10 bases from J, the junction kept 5 bases outside the gene matches. The CDR3 consists of 13 residues. CDR3 protein: CASSFSGGGEQFF. The CDR3 DNA is TGTGCCAGCAGTTTCTCAGGGGGCGGAGAGCAGTTCTTC.

V gene TRBV30 combines with J gene TRBJ1-1; D might be TRBD1 (6 bases). CDR1 is GTSNPN and CDR2 is SVGIG in the germline V gene (reference sequence). This CDR3 spans 15 amino acids. Between the trimmed V and J ends, which lost 0 bases and 4 bases, there was a span of 15 bases. The chain's CDR3 is CAWSVGLSGATEAFF. In DNA form, the CDR3 reads TGTGCCTGGAGTGTAGGGCTCTCGGGGGCCACTGAAGCTTTCTTT.

This chain links TRBV28 with TRBJ2-6; perhaps TRBD1 as D (5 bases). The CDR3 consists of 15 residues. From germline, CDR1 is MDHEN and CDR2 SYDVKM. V dropped 6 bases and J dropped 0 bases, with 9 bases sitting between them. CDR3 sequence: CASRDQGSGANVLTF. DNA for the CDR3: TGTGCCAGCAGGGACCAGGGCTCTGGGGCCAACGTCCTGACTTTC.

This clone was seen once. V usage is TRBV29-1 and J usage is TRBJ1-1; 9 nucleotides line up with TRBD1. Looked up from germline, CDR1 is SQVTM and CDR2 is ANQGSEA. V dropped 3 bases and J dropped 12; count of bases not matched to a gene: 11. This CDR3 region has 13 residues. The CDR3 reads CSVELGGGQGPFF. CDR3 in DNA: TGCAGCGTTGAGCTGGGGGGGGGACAGGGACCTTTCTTT.

This chain uses TRBV5-1 with TRBJ2-5; weak D call: TRBD1 (5 bases). The germline V and J ends were trimmed by 1 base and 7 bases, with 11 bases remaining between them. The CDR3 is 13 amino acids. Germline assignment: CDR1 SGHRS and CDR2 YFSETQ. The CDR3 sequence is CASSLTGLGTQYF. The CDR3 region has the DNA TGCGCCAGCAGCTTGACAGGCCTGGGGACCCAGTACTTC.

The rearrangement uses TRBV7-7 and TRBJ2-3; D uncertain. Looked up from germline, CDR1 is SSHAT and CDR2 is FNYEAQ (reference sequence). Trimming removed 2 bases at V and 2 bases at J, with 8 bases between. The CDR3 covers 14 residues. DNA of the CDR3: TGTGCCAGCAGCTTATTAGGTACCACAGATACGCAGTATTTT. Its protein is CASSLLGTTDTQYF.

This chain joins TRBV19 and TRBJ1-5, with D maybe TRBD1 (6 bases). CDR1 and CDR2 (germline): LNHDA, SQIVND (reference sequence). The CDR3 loop spans 16 amino acids. The germline V and J ends were trimmed by 6 bases and 0 bases, with 15 bases remaining between them. CDR3 DNA sequence: TGTGCCAGTAGCTTCGACAGGCTGTATAGCAATCAGCCCCAGCATTTT. This codes for CASSFDRLYSNQPQHF.

The chain couples TRBV4-2 to TRBJ1-6; the match to TRBD1 covers 9 bases. After removal of 3 bases from V and 4 bases from J, the junction contained 16 bases not matched to a gene. CDR1 is LGHNA, CDR2 YNFKEQ, per germline. CDR3 length: 20 amino acids. The CDR3 region is CASSQGTGTGPPNYNSPLHF. CDR3 nucleotide sequence: TGTGCCAGCAGCCAGGGAACCGGGACAGGGCCCCCTAATTATAATTCACCCCTCCACTTT.

The V and J genes are TRBV5-1 and TRBJ2-5; the D is unclear. The CDR3 extends over 14 amino acids. The germline CDR1 and CDR2 sequences are SGHRS and YFSETQ. Trimming shortened V by 4 bases and J by 1 base, and 11 bases separated the two germline ends. CDR3 sequence reads: CASSLQGAQETQYF. DNA for the CDR3: TGCGCCAGCAGCCTCCAAGGCGCCCAAGAGACCCAGTACTTC.

CDR3 residues: CASSQAGTGTFNNEQFF. CDR3 DNA sequence: TGCGCCAGCAGCCAAGCCGGGACAGGGACCTTTAACAATGAGCAGTTCTTC. The rearrangement joins TRBV4-1 to TRBJ2-1; 9 bases are shared with TRBD1. V gave up 1 base and J gave up 5 bases; unmatched junction bases: 9. Germline V lookup: CDR1 MGHRA, CDR2 YSYEKL. CDR3 length: 17 amino acids.

V usage is TRBV14 and J usage is TRBJ2-1, with unresolved D. Trimming stripped 4 bases from V and 5 bases from J, with 6 bases between. Germline V gene sequence: CDR1 SGHDN, CDR2 FVKESK. The CDR3 runs 12 residues. The CDR3 sequence is CASSRFHNEQFF. The CDR3 nucleotides read TGTGCCAGCAGCCGTTTCCACAATGAGCAGTTCTTC. Combining the CDR3 with reference TRBV14 and TRBJ2-1 gives the whole variable domain EAGVTQFPSHSVIEKGQTVTLRCDPISGHDNLYWYRRVMGKEIKFLLHFVKESKQDESGMPNNRFLAERTGGTYSTLKVQPAELEDSGVYFCASSRFHNEQFFGPGTRLTVL.

V and J are TRBV10-3 and TRBJ1-4; 7 nucleotides match TRBD1. CDR1 and CDR2 from the germline V gene are ENHRY and SYGVKD. Trimming removed 6 bases from V and 1 base from J; junction bases left unmatched: 5. This CDR3 spans 15 amino acids. The CDR3: CAIRGQGGTNEKLFF. The CDR3 nucleotides are TGTGCCATCAGAGGTCAGGGGGGAACTAATGAAAAACTGTTTTTT.

V gene TRBV11-3 combines with J gene TRBJ2-5; possibly TRBD1 for D (5 bases). The V gene lost 5 bases and the J gene lost 4 bases, with 14 bases spanning the gap. There are 14 residues in the CDR3. Germline CDR1 SGHNT, CDR2 YENEEA. The CDR3: CASSPLGVGETQYF. DNA for the CDR3: TGTGCCAGCAGCCCTTTAGGGGTAGGAGAGACCCAGTACTTC.

The chain links TRBV19 to TRBJ1-1; possibly TRBD1 for D (5 bases). The CDR3 consists of 15 residues. CDR1 is LNHDA and CDR2 is SQIVND in the germline V gene (reference sequence). Trimming removed 4 bases from V and 1 base from J, with 13 bases in between. The CDR3 here is CASSRPQVPNTEAFF. Written as DNA, the CDR3 is TGTGCCAGTAGTAGACCACAGGTACCGAACACTGAAGCTTTCTTT.

The CDR3, as DNA: TGTGCCAGCAGCCAAGAACTAGCGGGGATTCGCGAGCAGTACTTC. Residues: CASSQELAGIREQYF. The rearrangement links TRBV3-1 (or the pseudogene TRBV3-2) to TRBJ2-7; 10 bases line up with TRBD2. CDR1 is LGHDT, CDR2 YNNKEL, per germline (reference sequence). The V and J ends lost 0 bases and 6 bases, in that order; junction bases with no gene match: 5. This CDR3 has 15 residues.

The chain joins TRBV7-6 to TRBJ2-1, with 9 bases that match TRBD1. Germline V CDR1 and CDR2: SGHVS, FNYEAQ. This CDR3 has 15 amino acids. The J segment lost 7 bases and the V segment lost 5 bases, leaving 9 bases of the junction unmatched. Here the CDR3 reads CASSQGQGGGNEQFF. For the CDR3, the DNA is TGTGCCAGCAGCCAGGGACAGGGTGGCGGAAATGAGCAGTTCTTC.

J is TRBJ1-2 and V is TRBV6-1; TRBD1 aligns across 8 bases. V was clipped by 3 bases and J by 4 bases; unmatched bases: 13. CDR3 length: 17 residues. CDR1 is MNHNS, CDR2 SASEGT, per germline. The CDR3 reads CASSDPGGQAWRYGYTF. The CDR3 DNA is TGTGCCAGCAGTGATCCGGGGGGACAGGCGTGGCGCTATGGCTACACCTTC.

The table lists this clone with a few counts. The genes are TRBV19 and TRBJ1-1, with D unresolved. Per the germline V gene, CDR1 is LNHDA and CDR2 is SQIVND (reference sequence). The CDR3 runs 13 residues. Trimming removed 0 bases from V and 1 base from J, with 3 bases in between. Here the CDR3 reads CASSIDGNTEAFF. DNA of the CDR3: TGTGCCAGTAGTATAGACGGGAACACTGAAGCTTTCTTT.

As regards this clone: This specimen includes other DNA sequences encoding the same CDR3. V and J are TRBV13 and TRBJ1-1; D remains unclear. The V end was cut by 0 bases, the J end by 0 bases, with 8 bases between. Germline V gene data show CDR1 as PRHDT and CDR2 as FYEKMQ (reference sequence). This CDR3 spans 15 amino acids. The CDR3, as DNA: TGTGCCAGCAGCTTAGGTGGACGGTTGAACACTGAAGCTTTCTTT. Protein: CASSLGGRLNTEAFF.

This clone was seen only once. The V call is TRBV5-4, the J call TRBJ2-7; 9 positions agree with TRBD2. The CDR3 loop spans 15 amino acids. Unmatched junction bases numbered 5, after V lost 4 bases and J lost 0 bases. CDR1 and CDR2 (germline): SGHNT, YYREEE (reference sequence). The CDR3 is CASSHSGGISYEQYV. The DNA for the CDR3 is TGTGCCAGCAGCCACAGCGGGGGGATCTCCTACGAGCAGTACGTC.

V is TRBV14 and J is TRBJ1-2; 7 nucleotides align to TRBD1. This CDR3 is built from 13 residues. With 3 bases clipped from V and 4 bases from J, the junction kept 2 bases outside the gene matches. Looked up from germline, CDR1 is SGHDN and CDR2 is FVKESK. The chain's CDR3 is CASSQGQTYGYTF. Written as DNA, the CDR3 is TGTGCCAGCAGCCAGGGACAGACCTATGGCTACACCTTC.

The CDR3, as DNA: TGTGCCACCAGTGATTTGCCAAGGAGCTATGGCTACACCTTC. Amino acids: CATSDLPRSYGYTF. The chain carries TRBV24-1 and TRBJ1-2; D is ambiguous. Germline assignment: CDR1 KGHDR and CDR2 SFDVKD. V dropped 0 bases and J dropped 4 bases, with 8 bases sitting between them. The CDR3 contains 14 residues.

The chain couples TRBV14 to TRBJ2-3; D ambiguous. The CDR3 consists of 15 residues. From germline, CDR1 is SGHDN and CDR2 FVKESK. The germline V and J ends were trimmed by 2 bases and 3 bases, with 12 bases remaining between them. CDR3 sequence (DNA): TGTGCCAGCAGCCAATTGTCTGGGTGGACAGATACGCAGTATTTT. It specifies CASSQLSGWTDTQYF.

V is TRBV18 and J is TRBJ2-5; 14 bases map to TRBD2. Germline loops: CDR1 KGHSH, CDR2 LQKENI. V trimming: 3 bases; J trimming: 4 bases; junction bases outside the gene matches: 7. The CDR3 runs to 17 residues. The CDR3 is CASSPPGLAGGPETQYF. The DNA for the CDR3 is TGTGCCAGCTCACCCCCTGGACTAGCGGGGGGCCCAGAGACCCAGTACTTC.

The V call is TRBV7-3, the J call TRBJ1-1; a possible D gene is TRBD1 (6 bases). The CDR3 totals 16 residues. Germline CDR1 SGHTA, CDR2 FQGTGA. Trimming pared 2 bases from V and 1 base from J, leaving 14 bases between. The CDR3 DNA reads as TGTGCCAGCAGCTTAGGGCCTCGGACAGCGAACACTGAAGCTTTCTTT. Amino acids: CASSLGPRTANTEAFF.